This TCR beta chain emerged from a study of OX40 agonist ivuxolimab in advanced cancers. Profiled with immunoSEQ multiplex PCR; TCRdb holds only in-frame clones, not every one. The sample carries 50,000 to 65,000 clones, approximately 83% recorded once. The V gene's germline CDR1 is SGHTA and CDR2 FQGNSA. V was pared by 1 base and J by 9 bases, with 11 bases between. This CDR3 is built from 13 residues. On this clone itself: Other nucleotide sequences in the sample specify the same CDR3.

The sample consisted of CD4+ or CD8+ T cells sorted from blood, taken in a trial of the OX40 agonist ivuxolimab. The gene calls are TRBV7-2 and TRBJ2-3; tentative D call: TRBD2 (6 bases). This TCR derives from an adult with an advanced solid tumor such as melanoma, head and neck, liver or kidney cancer. The CDR3 reads CASSLEVSGTQYF. The CDR3 DNA is TGTGCCAGCAGCTTAGAGGTGAGCGGGACGCAGTATTTT.